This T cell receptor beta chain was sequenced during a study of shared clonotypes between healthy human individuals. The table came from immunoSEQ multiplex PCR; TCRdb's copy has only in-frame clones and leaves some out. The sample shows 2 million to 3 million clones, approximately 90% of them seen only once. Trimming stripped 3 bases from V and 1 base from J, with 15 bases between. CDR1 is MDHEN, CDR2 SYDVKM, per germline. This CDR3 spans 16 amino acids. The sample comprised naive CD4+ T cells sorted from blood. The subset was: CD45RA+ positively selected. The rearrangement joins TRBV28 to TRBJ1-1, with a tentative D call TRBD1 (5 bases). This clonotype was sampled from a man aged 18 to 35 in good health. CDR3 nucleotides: TGTGCCAGCAGTTTTGGGGATAGGGGCGGGAACACTGAAGCTTTCTTT. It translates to CASSFGDRGGNTEAFF. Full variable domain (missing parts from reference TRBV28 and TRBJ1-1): DVKVTQSSRYLVKRTGEKVFLECVQDMDHENMFWYRQDPGLGLRLIYFSYDVKMKEKGDIPEGYSVSREKKERFSLILESASTNQTSMYLCASSFGDRGGNTEAFFGQGTRLTVV.